The 16 T cell receptor beta chains given below trace back to one sample, sequenced in a study of cytomegalovirus exposure and HLA in healthy donors. The PCR ran on 60 Vbeta and 13 Jbeta primers. Using immunoSEQ multiplex PCR, the repertoire was profiled, and TCRdb retains in-frame clones only, with some absent. The data show around 76,000 clones, around 78% seen once. The sample was PBMCs. The receptors shown here come from a man aged 35-49 years in good health and CMV-seronegative.

CDR3 nucleotide sequence: TGTGCCAGCAGTTTATCGTCGGGACAGGGGTACGAGCAGTACTTC. This encodes CASSLSSGQGYEQYF. The chain couples TRBV6-5 to TRBJ2-7; 10 bases are shared with TRBD1. V lost 4 bases and J lost 4; bases outside the gene matches: 7. Germline V lookup: CDR1 MNHEY, CDR2 SVGAGI. This CDR3 has 15 amino acids.

The V gene is TRBV6-6, the J gene TRBJ2-2; 9 bases fit TRBD1. The CDR3 is 16 residues long. Germline CDR1 is MNHNY and CDR2 is SVGAGI (reference sequence). V trimming: 1 base; J trimming: 1 base; junction bases outside the gene matches: 1. The DNA for the CDR3 is TGTGCCAGCAGTTACTTGGGACAGGGGAACACCGGGGAGCTGTTTTTT. It yields the protein CASSYLGQGNTGELFF.

The V call is TRBV27, the J call TRBJ2-7, with 11 bases matching TRBD2. V lost 6 bases and J lost 4; bases outside the gene matches: 2. This CDR3 region has 13 residues. Germline loops: CDR1 MNHEY, CDR2 SMNVEV (reference sequence). For the CDR3, the DNA is TGTGCCAGCAGCTGGACTAGCGGGTACGAGCAGTACTTC. Translating gives CASSWTSGYEQYF.

The chain is built from TRBV7-3 and TRBJ2-2; 10 positions agree with TRBD1. With 5 bases clipped from V and 4 bases from J, the junction kept 7 bases outside the gene matches. Germline assignment: CDR1 SGHTA and CDR2 FQGTGA. The CDR3 loop spans 16 amino acids. CDR3 amino acids: CASSRLGTGATGELFF. CDR3 DNA sequence: TGTGCCAGCAGCCGGTTGGGGACAGGGGCCACCGGGGAGCTGTTTTTT.

The chain joins TRBV14 to TRBJ1-3; D ambiguous. This CDR3 comprises 15 residues. Trimming removed 0 bases from V and 4 bases from J, with 10 bases in between. Germline CDR1 reads SGHDN; CDR2 reads FVKESK. The CDR3 coding sequence is TGTGCCAGCAGCCAAGATCGAGGATTCGGAAACACCATATATTTT. This codes for CASSQDRGFGNTIYF.

V is TRBV19 and J is TRBJ2-1; D perhaps matches TRBD2 (6 bases). V was cut by 8 bases and J by 8 bases, with 19 bases left in between. CDR3 length equals 14 residues. The germline V gene has CDR1 LNHDA and CDR2 SQIVND (reference sequence). In DNA, the CDR3 is TGTGCCAGTCGGTTGCGCGGGAAGACAGATGAGCAGTTCTTC. Its protein product is CASRLRGKTDEQFF.

This sequence joins TRBV28 and TRBJ2-2, with 8 bases fitting TRBD1. The CDR3 is 14 amino acids. CDR1 is MDHEN, CDR2 SYDVKM, per germline. The V segment lost 7 bases and the J segment 5 bases; nucleotides outside the gene matches: 6. This chain's CDR3 is CASIWTGTTGELFF. DNA of the CDR3: TGTGCCAGCATTTGGACAGGGACAACCGGGGAGCTGTTTTTT.

The chain is built from TRBV19 and TRBJ2-2; TRBD1 is a possible D gene (6 bases). The V gene's germline CDR1 is LNHDA and CDR2 SQIVND (reference sequence). This CDR3 has 16 amino acids. The ends were cut back, 6 bases at V and 1 base at J, with 15 bases in the middle. CDR3 bases: TGTGCCAGTAGATTTATCGGACAGTTGAACACCGGGGAGCTGTTTTTT. Translated: CASRFIGQLNTGELFF.

The CDR3 region has the DNA TGTGCCAGCTCACCACTAACAGGTACCTACGAGCAGTACTTC. This encodes CASSPLTGTYEQYF. The chain has TRBV18 and TRBJ2-7; weak D call: TRBD1 (5 bases). Germline CDR1 is KGHSH and CDR2 is LQKENI. The CDR3 length is 14 residues. V lost 1 base and J lost 2, with 9 bases in between.

The rearrangement uses TRBV29-1 and TRBJ2-5; a possible D gene is TRBD2 (5 bases). The J call is doubtful: the DNA matches TRBJ2-7 better. The CDR3 sequence is 12 residues long. Germline CDR1 reads SQVTM; CDR2 reads ANQGSEA. The CDR3, as DNA: TGCAGCGGTATGGGGAGCTCCTACGAGCAGTACTTC. Encoded protein: CSGMGSSYEQYF.

This chain connects TRBV5-8 to TRBJ2-1; perhaps TRBD1 as D (6 bases). Germline V gene lookup returns CDR1 SGHTS and CDR2 YDEGEE. The length of the CDR3 is 17 residues. V was cut by 0 bases and J by 3 bases, with 16 bases left in between. The CDR3 spells CASSLEINYRVYNEQFF. The CDR3 DNA reads as TGTGCCAGCAGCTTGGAAATTAATTACAGGGTCTACAATGAGCAGTTCTTC.

This clone occurred a few times. This chain links TRBV29-1 with TRBJ2-7; TRBD1 agrees at 10 bases. The CDR3 is 13 residues long. V shed 7 bases and J 5 bases; nucleotides not matched to a gene: 8. From germline, CDR1 is SQVTM and CDR2 ANQGSEA. CDR3 sequence reads: CSGAGQGQDEQYF. In DNA, the CDR3 is TGCAGCGGGGCGGGACAGGGGCAGGACGAGCAGTACTTC.

The rearrangement joins TRBV7-9 to TRBJ2-1; TRBD1 agrees at 8 bases. Trimming at V came to 5 bases and at J to 7 bases, leaving 16 bases not matched to a gene. There are 17 residues in the CDR3. Germline V gene data show CDR1 as SEHNR and CDR2 as FQNEAQ (reference sequence). CDR3 region: CASSAPLRTGIVNEQFF. In DNA, the CDR3 is TGTGCCAGCAGCGCCCCCCTTCGGACAGGGATCGTAAATGAGCAGTTCTTC.

The rearrangement uses TRBV6-5 and TRBJ2-7; 11 positions agree with TRBD2. V gave up 6 bases and J gave up 1 base; unmatched junction bases: 2. CDR3 size: 14 residues. The V gene's germline CDR1 is MNHEY and CDR2 SVGAGI. CDR3 sequence: CASRRTSGSYEQYF. CDR3 DNA sequence: TGTGCCAGCAGACGGACTAGCGGGTCCTACGAGCAGTACTTC.

The CDR3 loop reads CASSPRQGLAIHEQYF. For the CDR3, the DNA is TGTGCCAGCAGCCCCAGACAGGGACTAGCAATCCACGAGCAGTACTTC. The rearrangement uses TRBV7-9 and TRBJ2-7; 9 bases fit TRBD2. The CDR3 sequence is 16 residues long. CDR1 SEHNR and CDR2 FQNEAQ come from the germline V gene (reference sequence). V was clipped by 5 bases and J by 5 bases; unmatched bases: 13. Filled out from reference TRBV7-9 and TRBJ2-7, the complete variable domain reads DTGVSQNPRHKITKRGQNVTFRCDPISEHNRLYWYRQTLGQGPEFLTYFQNEAQLEKSRLLSDRFSAERPKGSFSTLEIQRTEQGDSAMYLCASSPRQGLAIHEQYFGPGTRLTVT.

This chain uses TRBV5-4 with TRBJ2-7; 7 bases map to TRBD1. The CDR3 runs 14 residues. CDR1 is SGHNT and CDR2 is YYREEE in the germline V gene (reference sequence). V gave up 5 bases and J gave up 3 bases; unmatched junction bases: 8. CDR3 amino acids: CASSESQGRYEQYF. The CDR3 nucleotides read TGTGCCAGCAGTGAGTCACAGGGGCGCTACGAGCAGTACTTC.